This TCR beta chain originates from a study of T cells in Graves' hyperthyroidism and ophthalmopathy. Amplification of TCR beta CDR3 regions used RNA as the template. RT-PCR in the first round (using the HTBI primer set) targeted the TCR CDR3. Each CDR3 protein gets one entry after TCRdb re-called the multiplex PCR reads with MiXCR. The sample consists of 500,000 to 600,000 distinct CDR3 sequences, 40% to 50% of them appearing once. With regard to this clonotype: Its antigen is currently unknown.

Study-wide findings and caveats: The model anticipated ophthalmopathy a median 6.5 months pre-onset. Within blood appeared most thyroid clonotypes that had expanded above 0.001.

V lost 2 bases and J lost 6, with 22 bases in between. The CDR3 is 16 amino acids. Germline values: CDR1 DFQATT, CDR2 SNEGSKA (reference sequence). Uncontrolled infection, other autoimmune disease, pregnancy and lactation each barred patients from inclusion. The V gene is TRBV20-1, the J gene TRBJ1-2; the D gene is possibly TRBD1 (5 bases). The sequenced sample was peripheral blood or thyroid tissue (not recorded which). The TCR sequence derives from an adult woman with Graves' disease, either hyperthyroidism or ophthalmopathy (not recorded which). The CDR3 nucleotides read TGCAGTGCTAGACGGGACTTCCCCACCGGGGACGATGGCTACACCTTC. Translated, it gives CSARRDFPTGDDGYTF.